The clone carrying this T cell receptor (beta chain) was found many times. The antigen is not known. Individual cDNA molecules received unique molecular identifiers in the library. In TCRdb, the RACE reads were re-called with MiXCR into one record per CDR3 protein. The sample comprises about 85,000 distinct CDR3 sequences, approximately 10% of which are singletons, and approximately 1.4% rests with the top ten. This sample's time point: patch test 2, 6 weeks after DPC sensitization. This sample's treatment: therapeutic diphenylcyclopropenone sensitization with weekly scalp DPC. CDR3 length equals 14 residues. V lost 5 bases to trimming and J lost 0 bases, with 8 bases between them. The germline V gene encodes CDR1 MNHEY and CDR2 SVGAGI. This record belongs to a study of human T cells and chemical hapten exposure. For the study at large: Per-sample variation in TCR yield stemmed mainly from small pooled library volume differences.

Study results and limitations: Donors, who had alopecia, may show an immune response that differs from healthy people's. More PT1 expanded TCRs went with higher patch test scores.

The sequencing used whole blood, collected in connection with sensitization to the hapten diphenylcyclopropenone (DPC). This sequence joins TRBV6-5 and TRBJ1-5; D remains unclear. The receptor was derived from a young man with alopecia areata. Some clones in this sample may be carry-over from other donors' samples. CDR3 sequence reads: CASSDDLSNQPQHF. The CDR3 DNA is TGTGCCAGCAGTGATGACCTTAGCAATCAGCCCCAGCATTTT.